The clone carrying this T cell receptor (beta chain) was seen more than once but under ten times. What it binds is not known. The sample belongs to a study of cytomegalovirus exposure and HLA in healthy donors. On the study more broadly: Counted in an early data release were approximately 85 million unique TCRs from HLA-typed donors.

The study's findings and limits: Sequencing likely caused a cluster of highly shared sequence variants. Sequences of the TCR beta chain were said to predict the HLA-A and HLA-B alleles of most subjects accurately. Productive rates of about 87% or about 30% were seen for most TCR beta V segments in an earlier analysis.

Primers included in the PCR were 60 Vbeta and 13 Jbeta primers. Using immunoSEQ multiplex PCR, the repertoire was profiled, and TCRdb retains in-frame clones only, with some absent. The data hold about 190,000 clones, with over 60% observed a single time. The sample consisted of PBMCs. This TCR was recovered from a woman under 40 in good health and CMV-seropositive.

CDR3 residues: CASRELAGAPGTQYF. In nucleotides, the CDR3 is TGCGCCAGCAGAGAGCTAGCGGGAGCCCCAGGCACGCAGTATTTT. The chain has TRBV5-1 and TRBJ2-3, with 10 bases that match TRBD2. From germline, CDR1 is SGHRS and CDR2 YFSETQ. Trimming cost V 5 bases and J 9 bases; bases outside gene matches: 12. The CDR3 contains 15 residues.